Following are 12 T cell receptor beta chains from one sample sequenced in a study of blood T cell repertoires in COVID-19. Assay used: immunoSEQ multiplex PCR; TCRdb lists only in-frame clones, some missing. The table shows roughly 68,000 clones, with roughly 77% occurring only once. The sample taken for sequencing was peripheral blood. The origin of the receptors is a human donor in a cohort sampled during active COVID-19.

This clone occurred a few times. This chain connects TRBV3-1 (or the pseudogene TRBV3-2) to TRBJ2-3; TRBD2 matches 8 bases. The length of the CDR3 is 13 residues. With V trimmed by 1 base and J by 8 bases, 2 bases remained unmatched. Germline CDR1 is LGHDT and CDR2 is YNNKEL (reference sequence). Here the CDR3 reads CASSQGAGGTQYF. The CDR3 bases are TGTGCCAGCAGCCAAGGGGCGGGGGGTACGCAGTATTTT.

The gene calls are TRBV7-2 and TRBJ1-4; tentatively, D is TRBD1 (5 bases). The V and J ends lost 5 bases and 0 bases respectively, with 7 bases between them. The CDR3 covers 14 residues. Germline CDR1 SGHTA, CDR2 FQGNSA. CDR3 sequence: CASSQGTTNEKLFF. For the CDR3, the DNA is TGTGCCAGCAGCCAGGGAACAACTAATGAAAAACTGTTTTTT.

The chain recombines TRBV4-1 with TRBJ1-3; 7 bases agree with TRBD1. V trimming: 2 bases; J trimming: 0 bases; junction bases outside the gene matches: 4. The germline V gene has CDR1 MGHRA and CDR2 YSYEKL. There are 16 residues in the CDR3. The CDR3 nucleotides read TGCGCCAGCAGCCAAAAGGGGGCTGGCTCTGGAAACACCATATATTTT. As protein: CASSQKGAGSGNTIYF.

V usage is TRBV13 and J usage is TRBJ2-7; TRBD2 matches at 13 bases. Looked up from germline, CDR1 is PRHDT and CDR2 is FYEKMQ (reference sequence). V lost 4 bases and J lost 4; bases outside the gene matches: 7. This CDR3 is 16 amino acids long. The CDR3, as DNA: TGTGCCAGCAGCTCGGGACTAGCGGGATCATCTTACGAGCAGTACTTC. As protein: CASSSGLAGSSYEQYF.

The CDR3: CASSGEASSYNEQFF. For the CDR3, the DNA is TGTGCCAGCAGTGGTGAGGCGAGCTCCTACAATGAGCAGTTCTTC. This chain links TRBV2 with TRBJ2-1; D not certain. Germline CDR1 is SNHLY and CDR2 is FYNNEI. The CDR3 has 15 residues. Deletions cut 4 bases from V and 0 bases from J, with 10 bases between.

The chain joins TRBV27 to TRBJ1-2, with TRBD1 matching over 9 bases. CDR1 and CDR2 from the germline V gene are MNHEY and SMNVEV (reference sequence). CDR3 length equals 16 residues. V was pared by 5 bases and J by 5 bases, with 12 bases of the junction left unmatched. DNA for the CDR3: TGTGCCAGCAGTCCCGGACAGGGGTTCCCTGGGTATGGCTACACCTTC. It is translated as CASSPGQGFPGYGYTF.

The rearrangement joins TRBV6-6 to TRBJ2-3; 7 nucleotides align to TRBD1. CDR1 is MNHNY, CDR2 SVGAGI, per germline (reference sequence). The length of the CDR3 is 13 residues. V dropped 11 bases and J dropped 1; count of bases not matched to a gene: 6. The CDR3 here is CACYRGRTDTQYF. In DNA, the CDR3 is TGTGCCTGCTACAGGGGCCGCACAGATACGCAGTATTTT.

This clone appeared once. V gene TRBV6-6 combines with J gene TRBJ1-2, with 8 bases identical to TRBD1. The CDR3 spans 17 residues. CDR1 is MNHNY, CDR2 SVGAGI, per germline (reference sequence). The ends lost 5 bases at V and 2 bases at J; junction bases unmatched: 13. The CDR3 DNA sequence: TGTGCCAGCAGTCCCACAGGGGGGTATTACCTCAACTATGGCTACACCTTC. This gives the protein CASSPTGGYYLNYGYTF.

V is TRBV30 and J is TRBJ2-5; 11 positions agree with TRBD1. Germline loops: CDR1 GTSNPN, CDR2 SVGIG (reference sequence). Trimming cost V 4 bases and J 4 bases; bases outside gene matches: 5. The CDR3 is 14 amino acids. The CDR3 region has the DNA TGTGCCTGGACCAGGACAGGGGGCGCAGAGACCCAGTACTTC. This translates into CAWTRTGGAETQYF.

The chain's CDR3 is CASSSLGGGGELFF. The CDR3 nucleotides are TGTGCCAGCAGCTCCTTAGGCGGGGGCGGGGAGCTGTTTTTT. V gene TRBV7-9 combines with J gene TRBJ2-2, with 7 bases lining up with TRBD2. Trimming at V came to 4 bases and at J to 7 bases, leaving 6 bases not matched to a gene. CDR1 is SEHNR and CDR2 is FQNEAQ in the germline V gene (reference sequence). This CDR3 comprises 14 residues.

The V gene is TRBV30, the J gene TRBJ1-4, with D hard to call. Germline assignment: CDR1 GTSNPN and CDR2 SVGIG (reference sequence). V was clipped by 2 bases and J by 0 bases, with 10 bases between them. The CDR3 is made up of 15 amino acids. The CDR3 protein is CAWSMAGSTNEKLFF. The DNA of the CDR3 is TGTGCCTGGAGTATGGCGGGGTCAACTAATGAAAAACTGTTTTTT.

The chain carries TRBV5-6 and TRBJ2-1; 7 bases agree with TRBD1. Unmatched junction bases numbered 8, after V lost 4 bases and J lost 10 bases. CDR1 is SGHDT, CDR2 YYEEEE, per germline. The length of the CDR3 is 13 residues. The CDR3 DNA sequence: TGTGCCAGCAGCGACACCGGGACAGCAGAGCAGTTCTTC. Residues: CASSDTGTAEQFF.